The rows below give T cell receptor beta chains drawn from one sample of a study of T-cell reconstitution after alpha-beta-depleted transplantation in children. TCRdb fed the PCR reads into MiXCR, producing one record per CDR3 protein. Of about 240,000 distinct CDR3 sequences listed, roughly 23% are singletons. The input for sequencing was PBMCs, taken before TCRalphabeta/CD19-depleted stem cell transplant. Receptors were obtained from a girl aged 2 to 10 with Fanconi anemia, due to receive a stem cell transplant. CDR3s leave out the opening cysteine and the closing phenylalanine or tryptophan. The D gene is left open where the match is weak. Only part of the rows carry a size: once, few, many, or a class if the clone is expanded.

d_call	clone_size	v_call	cdr3_aa
-	-	TRBV20-1	SATGTRNQPQH
TRBD2	-	TRBV28	ASSPFSGSRETQY
TRBD2	many	TRBV20-1	SARSRGTSEQY
TRBD2	-	TRBV29-1	SVENGRADTGELF
TRBD1	few	TRBV12-3/TRBV12-4	ASSYRGSGTKQY
-	many	TRBV29-1	SVVQSRDGYGYT
TRBD1	-	TRBV6-5	ASSYSSGTGTNEQF
-	-	TRBV29-1	SVETASWGTGELF
-	many	TRBV12-3/TRBV12-4	ASSSSTWQRGNEKLF
-	-	TRBV7-2	ASSLGSRPYEQY
-	-	TRBV10-3	AISYYQETQY
TRBD2	many	TRBV6-5	ASSYLESGRGYEQY
-	many	TRBV12-5	ASGTGTEETQY
-	many	TRBV12-3/TRBV12-4	ASSLSGTRKETQY
TRBD2	few	TRBV11-2	ASRPRGRVPTFSYNEQF
-	many	TRBV12-3/TRBV12-4	ASSITPLYGYT
-	-	TRBV18	ASSPPEVNTEAF
-	few	TRBV5-1	ASNWRAGSYEQY
-	many	TRBV27	ASKGGTQY
TRBD2	many	TRBV10-3	AISESLAGVRNTDTQY
TRBD1	few	TRBV18	ASSPFDRETYNSPLH
-	-	TRBV10-3	AISESAYPQGTQY
TRBD1	few	TRBV20-1	SARAPGQPSPGGKAF
TRBD1	-	TRBV29-1	SVVGRDRGYEQY
TRBD2	many	TRBV18	ASSFLKSPSLAVAPQY
-	-	TRBV20-1	SASGGPGFTVEF
TRBD2	many	TRBV9	ASSVDSGRALYNEQF
TRBD2	many	TRBV20-1	SARGRGGPRHNEQF
-	many	TRBV6-5	ASSYSKLLSASNEQF
-	few	TRBV29-1	SVGGPGANVLT
-	many	TRBV12-3/TRBV12-4	ASSLSDTQY
TRBD2	many	TRBV20-1	SARSSGSFSSYEQH
TRBD2	-	TRBV7-6	ASSSTSGAYEQY
-	once	TRBV18	ASSPSDDSEAF
-	-	TRBV7-6	ASSLATFNRANYNEQF
-	many	TRBV15	ATSKDIPLYGYT
-	many	TRBV5-5	ASSSSFLQY
-	-	TRBV5-1	ASSLDGADTEAF
-	few	TRBV29-1	SVFLANDNEQF
-	few	TRBV28	ASSLRTAYEQY
TRBD2	-	TRBV20-1	SARDPLAGEWYEQY
TRBD1	few	TRBV20-1	SASSGTGGNYGYT
-	few	TRBV29-1	SVTPGALHGYT